The 7 T cell receptor beta chains below were found in one sample sequenced in a study of T-cell reconstitution after alpha-beta-depleted transplantation in children. Using unique molecular identifiers, the investigators prepared the TCRbeta library. TCRdb passed the PCR reads through MiXCR, listing each CDR3 protein once. The table lists 200,000 to 250,000 distinct CDR3 sequences, around 11% of them singletons. The specimen comprised PBMCs from the stem cell graft donor, sampled from the stem cell graft. The receptors stem from a human donor who donated a stem cell graft to a child with acute lymphoblastic leukemia.

The V call is TRBV6-2 or TRBV6-3, the J call TRBJ2-7; 7 nucleotides match TRBD1. The CDR3 contains 14 residues. CDR1 and CDR2 from the germline V gene are MNHEY and SVGEGT. V was clipped by 6 bases and J by 4 bases; unmatched bases: 9. The DNA for the CDR3 is TGTGCCAGCAGACGGGCCAAGGGGGCATACGAGCAGTACTTC. Encoded protein: CASRRAKGAYEQYF.

This clonotype was observed many times. The chain joins TRBV5-1 to TRBJ1-2; D uncertain. V dropped 4 bases and J dropped 4 bases, with 17 bases sitting between them. Per the germline V gene, CDR1 is SGHRS and CDR2 is YFSETQ. The CDR3 has 15 residues. CDR3 sequence reads: CASSPRSDGVYGYTF. As DNA, the CDR3 is TGCGCCAGCAGCCCGAGATCGGACGGAGTCTATGGCTACACCTTC.

This clonotype was recorded at least ten times. This chain links TRBV27 with TRBJ2-7; the D gene is possibly TRBD1 (7 bases). There are 14 residues in the CDR3. Germline V gene sequence: CDR1 MNHEY, CDR2 SMNVEV (reference sequence). The V and J ends lost 2 bases and 4 bases respectively, with 12 bases between them. CDR3 region: CASSLSRGAYEQYF. The DNA of the CDR3 is TGTGCCAGCAGTTTAAGCAGGGGGGCGTACGAGCAGTACTTC.

This clonotype was recorded at least ten times. The rearrangement uses TRBV28 and TRBJ2-7; weak D call: TRBD2 (5 bases). V was trimmed by 2 bases and J by 5 bases, leaving 22 bases between them. CDR1 MDHEN and CDR2 SYDVKM come from the germline V gene. CDR3 length equals 17 residues. CDR3 sequence reads: CASSLQGVREGRDEQYF. The CDR3 nucleotides read TGTGCCAGCAGTTTACAAGGCGTCCGGGAAGGAAGGGACGAGCAGTACTTC.

This clonotype was counted at least ten times. The chain is built from TRBV28 and TRBJ1-1; 7 bases align to TRBD1. The CDR3 consists of 14 residues. Germline CDR1 and CDR2: MDHEN and SYDVKM. Unmatched junction bases numbered 6, after V lost 3 bases and J lost 5 bases. CDR3 DNA sequence: TGTGCCAGCAGTTTTCGAGGGGGCTTAACTGAAGCTTTCTTT. Translating gives CASSFRGGLTEAFF.

The J gene is TRBJ2-7, the V gene TRBV27, with a tentative D call TRBD1 (7 bases). Germline CDR1 MNHEY, CDR2 SMNVEV (reference sequence). V was clipped by 1 base and J by 7 bases, with 17 bases between them. The CDR3 sequence is 15 residues long. CDR3 protein: CASSLYRGGLREQYF. CDR3 coding DNA: TGTGCCAGCAGTTTATACAGGGGAGGACTTCGAGAGCAGTACTTC.

This chain links TRBV9 with TRBJ2-3; maybe TRBD2 (5 bases). V was trimmed by 0 bases and J by 6 bases, leaving 14 bases between them. The CDR3 has 15 residues. CDR1 is SGDLS, CDR2 YYNGEE, per germline. The CDR3 is CASSVGAGGLDTQYF. CDR3 bases: TGTGCCAGCAGCGTAGGTGCTGGAGGTTTGGATACGCAGTATTTT.